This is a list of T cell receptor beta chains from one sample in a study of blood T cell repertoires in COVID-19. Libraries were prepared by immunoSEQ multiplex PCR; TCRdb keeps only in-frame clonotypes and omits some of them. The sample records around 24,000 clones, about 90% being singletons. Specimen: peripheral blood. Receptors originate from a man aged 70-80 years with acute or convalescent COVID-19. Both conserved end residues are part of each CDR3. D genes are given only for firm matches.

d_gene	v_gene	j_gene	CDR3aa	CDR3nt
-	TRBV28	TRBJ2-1	CASSTHRVNTYNEQFF	TGTGCCAGCAGTACACACAGGGTCAACACCTACAATGAGCAGTTCTTC
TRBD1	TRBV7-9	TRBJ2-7	CASSPWTGWDYEQYF	TGTGCCAGCAGCCCATGGACAGGGTGGGACTACGAGCAGTACTTC
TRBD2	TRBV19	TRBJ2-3	CASVGLAGTDTQYF	TGTGCCAGTGTCGGACTAGCGGGAACAGATACGCAGTATTTT
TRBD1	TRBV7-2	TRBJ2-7	CASSLAGTGFYEQYF	TGTGCCAGCAGCTTGGCCGGGACAGGGTTCTACGAGCAGTACTTC
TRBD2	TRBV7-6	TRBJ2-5	CASSLRGRQLAGVQETQYF	TGTGCCAGCAGCTTAAGGGGGCGACAGCTAGCGGGAGTCCAAGAGACCCAGTACTTC
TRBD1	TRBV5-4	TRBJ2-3	CASSPGQGMNF	TGTGCCAGCAGCCCCGGACAGGGGATGAATTTT
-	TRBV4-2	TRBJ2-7	CASSQDGSGWQYF	TGTGCCAGCAGCCAAGATGGAAGCGGATGGCAGTACTTC
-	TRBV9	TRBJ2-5	CASSPLGGGVGETQYF	TGTGCCAGCAGCCCGTTAGGCGGGGGCGTAGGAGAGACCCAGTACTTC
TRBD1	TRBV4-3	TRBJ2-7	CASSQAGTGGQLSYEQYF	TGCGCCAGCAGCCAAGCCGGGACAGGGGGCCAGCTATCCTACGAGCAGTACTTC
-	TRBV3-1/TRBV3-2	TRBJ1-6	CASSQGGDANSPLHF	TGTGCCAGCAGCCAAGGGGGGGACGCTAATTCACCCCTCCACTTT
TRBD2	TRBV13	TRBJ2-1	CASSSAAGGNEQFF	TGTGCCAGCAGTTCGGCGGCGGGGGGAAATGAGCAGTTCTTC
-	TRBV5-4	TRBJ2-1	CASSSRKEGDEQFF	TGTGCCAGCAGCTCGAGGAAGGAGGGCGATGAGCAGTTCTTC
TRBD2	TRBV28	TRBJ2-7	CASTAGGYEQYF	TGTGCCAGCACCGCGGGGGGCTACGAGCAGTACTTC
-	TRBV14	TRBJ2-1	CASRQQGTEQFF	TGTGCCAGCAGGCAGCAGGGAACTGAGCAGTTCTTC
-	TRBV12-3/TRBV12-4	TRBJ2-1	CASSFEKQFF	TGTGCCAGCAGTTTTGAGAAGCAGTTCTTC
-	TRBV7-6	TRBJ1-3	CASSYSRGNTIYF	TGTGCCAGCAGCTACAGCAGAGGAAACACCATATATTTT
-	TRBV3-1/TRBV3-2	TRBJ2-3	CASSQDSSAYHNTQYF	TGTGCCAGCAGCCAAGATTCTAGCGCCTACCACAATACGCAGTATTTT
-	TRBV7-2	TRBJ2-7	CASSLGGTLSSYEQYF	TGTGCCAGCAGCTTAGGTGGGACACTAAGCTCCTACGAGCAGTACTTC
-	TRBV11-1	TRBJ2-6	CASSPGDPGANVLTF	TGTGCCAGCAGCCCCGGGGATCCTGGGGCCAACGTCCTGACTTTC
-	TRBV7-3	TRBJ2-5	CASSSGGETQYF	TGTGCCAGCAGCTCTGGGGGGGAGACCCAGTACTTC
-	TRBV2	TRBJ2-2	CASSERQITGELFF	TGTGCCAGCAGTGAACGACAGATAACCGGGGAGCTGTTTTTT
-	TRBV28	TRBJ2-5	CACSGLRETQYF	TGTGCCTGCTCAGGGCTTCGAGAGACCCAGTACTTC
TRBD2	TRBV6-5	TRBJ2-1	CASRIGPSGNEQFF	TGTGCCAGCAGAATCGGGCCTAGCGGTAATGAGCAGTTCTTC
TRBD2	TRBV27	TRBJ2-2	CASSLKIAGVKNTGELFF	TGTGCCAGCAGTTTGAAAATAGCGGGAGTAAAGAACACCGGGGAGCTGTTTTTT
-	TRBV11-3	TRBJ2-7	CASSLGAGGGEQYF	TGTGCCAGCAGCTTAGGTGCAGGGGGAGGCGAGCAGTACTTC
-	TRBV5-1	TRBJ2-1	CASSPGYRRDSYNEQFF	TGCGCCAGCTCCCCCGGTTATCGCAGGGACTCCTACAATGAGCAGTTCTTC
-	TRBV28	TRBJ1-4	CASGENEKLFF	TGTGCCAGCGGGGAGAATGAAAAACTGTTTTTT
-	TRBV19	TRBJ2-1	CASNGGSGSLNEQFF	TGTGCCAGTAATGGGGGGAGCGGGTCCTTAAATGAGCAGTTCTTC
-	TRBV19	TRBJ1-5	CASSIPGGSTYQPQHF	TGTGCCAGTAGTATTCCCGGGGGGTCTACATATCAGCCCCAGCATTTT
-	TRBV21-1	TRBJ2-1	CASSPSGTSYNEQFF	TGTGCCAGCAGCCCGTCCGGGACTAGTTACAATGAGCAGTTCTTC
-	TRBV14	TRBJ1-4	CASSLLGGSELFF	TGTGCCAGCAGCCTCCTAGGGGGATCGGAACTGTTTTTT
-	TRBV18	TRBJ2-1	CASSPIQENEQFF	TGTGCCAGCTCACCGATTCAGGAAAATGAGCAGTTCTTC
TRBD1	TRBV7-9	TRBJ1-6	CASSVTGNNSPLHF	TGTGCCAGCAGCGTGACAGGGAACAATTCACCCCTCCACTTT